The 24 T cell receptor beta chains given below trace back to one sample, sequenced in a study of blood T cell repertoires in COVID-19. Produced via immunoSEQ multiplex PCR; TCRdb's table is partial and in-frame only. Among some 200,000 clones listed, under 85% were seen once. The material sequenced was peripheral blood. All receptors derive from a woman between 40 and 50 years old with acute or convalescent COVID-19.

The rearrangement links TRBV7-8 to TRBJ2-2; 11 bases line up with TRBD2. The CDR3 length is 16 residues. Germline trimming cut 5 bases from V and 6 bases from J; bases unmatched to any gene: 8. Looked up from germline, CDR1 is SGHVS and CDR2 is FQNEAQ. CDR3 in amino acids: CASSPTTSGVSGELFF. For the CDR3, the DNA is TGTGCCAGCAGCCCTACGACTAGCGGGGTTTCCGGGGAGCTGTTTTTT.

The chain combines TRBV4-2 with TRBJ2-3, with TRBD2 matching 10 bases. The CDR3 loop spans 21 amino acids. Germline V CDR1 and CDR2: LGHNA, YNFKEQ. V lost 2 bases to trimming and J lost 6 bases; unmatched junction nucleotides: 23. The CDR3 sequence is CASSQLRFRAGGSDATDTQYF. The CDR3 DNA sequence: TGTGCCAGCAGCCAACTCCGGTTTCGAGCGGGGGGGTCGGATGCAACGGATACGCAGTATTTT.

The DNA of the CDR3 is TGCAGCACTAGCGTCGCCTACAATGAGCAGTTCTTC. This encodes CSTSVAYNEQFF. V usage is TRBV29-1 and J usage is TRBJ2-1; 7 nucleotides agree with TRBD2. The CDR3 totals 12 residues. Trimming cost V 8 bases and J 2 bases; bases outside gene matches: 3. Germline CDR1 and CDR2: SQVTM and ANQGSEA.

This chain connects TRBV27 to TRBJ2-5; possible D gene TRBD2, 5 bases. CDR3 size: 14 residues. Germline lookup yields CDR1 MNHEY and CDR2 SMNVEV (reference sequence). The V and J ends lost 5 bases and 5 bases respectively, with 15 bases between them. The CDR3 region is CASSPYWSGETQYF. The CDR3 region has the DNA TGTGCCAGCAGTCCCTACTGGAGCGGCGAGACCCAGTACTTC.

This clone was found a few times. One end of the junction is discordant with germline, which a read error may explain. The chain recombines TRBV7-7 with TRBJ2-2, with TRBD2 matching 7 bases. The CDR3 has 15 amino acids. The germline CDR1 and CDR2 sequences are SSHAT and FNYEAQ (reference sequence). CDR3 sequence reads: CASSLFREGTGELFF. In DNA form, the CDR3 reads TGTGCTAGCAGCTTATTCAGGGAGGGGACCGGGGAGCTGTTTTTT.

The chain carries TRBV5-1 and TRBJ2-5; tentatively, D is TRBD1 (6 bases). Germline-derived CDR1 and CDR2 are SGHRS and YFSETQ. The V gene lost 3 bases and the J gene lost 0 bases, with 12 bases spanning the gap. This CDR3 is 15 amino acids long. CDR3 in amino acids: CASSYQGMYQETQYF. The CDR3 DNA follows: TGCGCCAGCAGCTACCAGGGGATGTACCAAGAGACCCAGTACTTC.

The chain recombines TRBV19 with TRBJ1-5, with a weak D call TRBD1 (5 bases). Deletions cut 7 bases from V and 5 bases from J, with 15 bases between. The germline gives CDR1 LNHDA, CDR2 SQIVND (reference sequence). This CDR3 contains 14 residues. The CDR3 nucleotides read TGTGCCAGTAAAGAGACCAGGGTAGATCAGCCCCAGCATTTT. It encodes CASKETRVDQPQHF.

This rearrangement joins TRBV4-1 to TRBJ1-3; D remains ambiguous. Germline values: CDR1 MGHRA, CDR2 YSYEKL. Between the trimmed V and J ends, which lost 1 base and 4 bases, there was a span of 14 bases. The length of the CDR3 is 16 residues. The CDR3 is CASSQVARGKGNTIYF. As DNA, the CDR3 is TGCGCCAGCAGCCAAGTAGCCCGGGGAAAGGGAAACACCATATATTTT.

This clone was observed a handful of times. V usage is TRBV7-9 and J usage is TRBJ1-5, with D possibly being TRBD1 (5 bases). This CDR3 region has 13 residues. Germline V lookup: CDR1 SEHNR, CDR2 FQNEAQ (reference sequence). V was pared by 3 bases and J by 7 bases, with 10 bases between. The CDR3 coding sequence is TGTGCCAGCAGCTTCCAAGGGGAACAGCCCCAGCATTTT. Translated, it gives CASSFQGEQPQHF. Complete variable domain (other parts from reference TRBV7-9 and TRBJ1-5): DTGVSQNPRHKITKRGQNVTFRCDPISEHNRLYWYRQTLGQGPEFLTYFQNEAQLEKSRLLSDRFSAERPKGSFSTLEIQRTEQGDSAMYLCASSFQGEQPQHFGDGTRLSIL.

V gene TRBV28 combines with J gene TRBJ1-2; 7 bases match TRBD1. CDR1 is MDHEN, CDR2 SYDVKM, per germline. V was clipped by 6 bases and J by 1 base; unmatched bases: 8. The length of the CDR3 is 15 residues. The CDR3 bases are TGTGCCAGCAGGCCGACAGGGCCACTTAACTATGGCTACACCTTC. It specifies CASRPTGPLNYGYTF.

The chain joins TRBV5-4 to TRBJ2-1; 8 positions match TRBD2. The CDR3 is 17 amino acids. Germline V CDR1 and CDR2: SGHNT, YYREEE (reference sequence). The V and J ends lost 2 bases and 1 base, in that order; junction bases with no gene match: 8. CDR3 sequence reads: CASSFGRGAISYNEQFF. CDR3 nucleotides: TGTGCCAGCAGCTTCGGGCGGGGGGCGATTTCCTACAATGAGCAGTTCTTC.

The chain combines TRBV10-3 with TRBJ2-3, with 7 nucleotides matching TRBD1. V dropped 4 bases and J dropped 0; count of bases not matched to a gene: 7. CDR3 length: 16 amino acids. Germline CDR1 ENHRY, CDR2 SYGVKD. CDR3 bases: TGTGCCATCAGTGCAGCCGGGACAGAGAGCACAGATACGCAGTATTTT. It specifies CAISAAGTESTDTQYF.

The CDR3 reads CASSQLSGRTFTCEQYF. The CDR3 DNA reads as TGTGCCAGCAGCCAACTATCAGGGAGGACTTTTACTTGCGAGCAGTACTTC. The genes are TRBV14 and TRBJ2-7, with D possibly matching TRBD2 (6 bases). Germline V gene sequence: CDR1 SGHDN, CDR2 FVKESK. CDR3 size: 17 residues. Trimming left V 2 bases short and J 6 bases short, with 23 bases between.

The chain uses TRBV7-8 and TRBJ2-7, with 10 bases matching TRBD2. Germline V gene data show CDR1 as SGHVS and CDR2 as FQNEAQ. Trimming took 1 base from V and 2 from J; bases not matched to a gene: 11. This CDR3 has 18 amino acids. CDR3 in amino acids: CASSLVNGAGGVAYEQYF. For the CDR3, the DNA is TGTGCCAGCAGCTTAGTTAATGGAGCGGGAGGGGTCGCCTACGAGCAGTACTTC.

This chain connects TRBV2 to TRBJ2-7, with TRBD1 matching 9 bases. Unmatched junction bases numbered 5, after V lost 4 bases and J lost 1 base. Germline values: CDR1 SNHLY, CDR2 FYNNEI. The CDR3 has 15 amino acids. The CDR3, as DNA: TGTGCCAGCAGTGGGGACAGGGCCTCATCCTACGAGCAGTACTTC. Encoded protein: CASSGDRASSYEQYF.

This clone was seen at least ten times. The V gene is TRBV7-9, the J gene TRBJ1-5; 8 nucleotides match TRBD1. CDR1 and CDR2 from the germline V gene are SEHNR and FQNEAQ (reference sequence). The CDR3 covers 15 residues. Unmatched junction bases numbered 9, after V lost 4 bases and J lost 7 bases. The CDR3 nucleotides read TGTGCCAGCAGCTCCCAGGGACAGGTCCGACAGCCCCAGCATTTT. Protein product: CASSSQGQVRQPQHF.

The CDR3 spells CASTPGRTDTQYF. As DNA, the CDR3 is TGCGCCAGCACCCCCGGGAGAACAGATACGCAGTATTTT. The V gene is TRBV5-1, the J gene TRBJ2-3, with a weak D call TRBD2 (6 bases). Per the germline V gene, CDR1 is SGHRS and CDR2 is YFSETQ. The V end lost 6 bases, the J end lost 3 bases, and 11 bases lay between the germline ends. This CDR3 spans 13 amino acids.

The rearrangement links TRBV11-3 to TRBJ2-7; 9 bases line up with TRBD1. Germline V CDR1 and CDR2: SGHNT, YENEEA. The V gene end was trimmed by 5 bases and the J gene end by 2 bases; junction bases not matched to a gene: 7. The length of the CDR3 is 15 residues. The CDR3 nucleotides are TGTGCCAGCAGCCCGGGGACAGGGATAACCTACGAGCAGTACTTC. It is translated as CASSPGTGITYEQYF.

The genes are TRBV7-2 and TRBJ2-2; unclear D gene. Trimming removed 2 bases from V and 0 bases from J, with 10 bases in between. Germline V gene data show CDR1 as SGHTA and CDR2 as FQGNSA. The CDR3 contains 16 residues. CDR3 coding DNA: TGTGCCAGCAGCTTATACTTGACTGCGAACACCGGGGAGCTGTTTTTT. It specifies CASSLYLTANTGELFF.

The chain uses TRBV20-1 and TRBJ1-1; the D is unclear. CDR3 size: 8 residues. V lost 3 bases to trimming and J lost 10 bases, with 3 bases between them. CDR1 and CDR2 from the germline V gene are DFQATT and SNEGSKA (reference sequence). This CDR3 reads CSARRAFF. For the CDR3, the DNA is TGCAGTGCTAGGAGAGCTTTCTTT.

The V and J genes are TRBV19 and TRBJ2-1; 7 nucleotides agree with TRBD1. Per the germline V gene, CDR1 is LNHDA and CDR2 is SQIVND (reference sequence). This CDR3 comprises 13 residues. Trimming removed 5 bases from V and 7 bases from J; junction bases left unmatched: 5. As DNA, the CDR3 is TGTGCCAGTAGTGTGATACAGGGGAATGAGCAGTTCTTC. Protein sequence: CASSVIQGNEQFF.

The CDR3 loop is CASSLAESYEQYF. The DNA of the CDR3 is TGTGCCAGCAGCTTAGCGGAGTCCTACGAGCAGTACTTC. This rearrangement joins TRBV7-9 to TRBJ2-7; D is unresolved. Germline assignment: CDR1 SEHNR and CDR2 FQNEAQ (reference sequence). This CDR3 has 13 residues. The V gene lost 0 bases and the J gene lost 1 base, with 4 bases spanning the gap.

This clone appeared once. The chain is built from TRBV6-1 and TRBJ2-5, with a tentative D call TRBD2 (6 bases). The V gene's germline CDR1 is MNHNS and CDR2 SASEGT. The CDR3 runs 13 residues. Trimming shortened V by 6 bases and J by 4 bases, and 12 bases separated the two germline ends. The CDR3 DNA reads as TGTGCCAGCAGACCTCCGGGAGCAGAGACCCAGTACTTC. This encodes CASRPPGAETQYF.

The chain couples TRBV6-5 to TRBJ1-2, with D tentatively TRBD1 (6 bases). The V end was cut by 7 bases, the J end by 6 bases, with 21 bases between. Germline lookup yields CDR1 MNHEY and CDR2 SVGAGI. The CDR3 sequence is 15 residues long. CDR3 sequence: CASKRRGAQGHGYTF. The CDR3 DNA follows: TGTGCCAGCAAGAGGCGGGGGGCCCAGGGCCATGGCTACACCTTC.